The 9 T cell receptor beta chains listed next were all sequenced from one sample in a study of T-cell memory formation after mild COVID-19. TCRdb re-derived calls from the 5' RACE reads in MiXCR, one entry per CDR3 protein. The repertoire includes roughly 280,000 distinct CDR3 sequences, around 15% of them detected once, and 22% sits in the top ten. The material sequenced was PBMCs or a T cell subset sorted from them (not recorded which). The receptors were sampled from a man aged 18 to 30 who had mild COVID-19 (a few samples of this study predate the infection). Cell type and time point are not known.

The rearrangement uses TRBV7-2 and TRBJ1-2; D is ambiguous. Germline-derived CDR1 and CDR2 are SGHTA and FQGNSA. The length of the CDR3 is 14 residues. Trimming took off 5 bases at V and 8 bases at J, with 18 bases between the two ends. For the CDR3, the DNA is TGTGCCAGCAGCCCAGATCCGGGTTCGGAAGGCTACACCTTC. This sequence encodes CASSPDPGSEGYTF. Full variable domain (outside the CDR3, taken from reference TRBV7-2 and TRBJ1-2): GAGVSQSPSNKVTEKGKDVELRCDPISGHTALYWYRQSLGQGLEFLIYFQGNSAPDKSGLPSDRFSAERTGGSVSTLTIQRTQQEDSAVYLCASSPDPGSEGYTFGSGTRLTVV.

The rearrangement joins TRBV9 to TRBJ2-2, with 7 bases identical to TRBD1. This CDR3 has 16 residues. In germline, CDR1 is SGDLS, CDR2 YYNGEE. V lost 0 bases, J lost 3 bases, and 5 bases stayed unmatched. The DNA for the CDR3 is TGTGCCAGCAGCGTAGGTCAGGGGGTATACACCGGGGAGCTGTTTTTT. Translated, it gives CASSVGQGVYTGELFF.

The chain joins TRBV5-1 to TRBJ1-5, with D uncertain. The germline gives CDR1 SGHRS, CDR2 YFSETQ. The CDR3 spans 16 residues. Trimming removed 0 bases at V and 10 bases at J, with 20 bases between. DNA of the CDR3: TGCGCCAGCAGCTTGGCCGGGGTTGGGGAGCCTGAACCCCAGCATTTT. Translating gives CASSLAGVGEPEPQHF. Variable domain in full (rest from reference TRBV5-1 and TRBJ1-5): KAGVTQTPRYLIKTRGQQVTLSCSPISGHRSVSWYQQTPGQGLQFLFEYFSETQRNKGNFPGRFSGRQFSNSRSEMNVSTLELGDSALYLCASSLAGVGEPEPQHFGDGTRLSIL.

This sequence joins TRBV5-5 and TRBJ2-4; D remains ambiguous. Germline-derived CDR1 and CDR2 are SGHKS and YYEKEE (reference sequence). This CDR3 is 14 amino acids long. V was pared by 2 bases and J by 5 bases, with 11 bases between. This CDR3 reads CASSLQLFENIQYF. CDR3 coding DNA: TGTGCCAGCAGCTTACAGCTATTTGAAAACATTCAGTACTTC.

The rearrangement joins TRBV7-2 to TRBJ1-2, with a weak D call TRBD1 (6 bases). This CDR3 is built from 15 residues. Germline CDR1 SGHTA, CDR2 FQGNSA. Trimming pared 1 base from V and 4 bases from J, leaving 13 bases between. CDR3 loop: CASSLEEGQVYGYTF. Here the CDR3 DNA reads TGTGCCAGCAGCTTAGAAGAGGGACAAGTCTATGGCTACACCTTC.

This clonotype was picked up a small number of times. The rearrangement joins TRBV12-3 or TRBV12-4 to TRBJ2-1, with D possibly TRBD2 on 6 matching bases. The CDR3 totals 13 residues. V lost 5 bases, J lost 9 bases, and 14 bases lay in between. This chain's CDR3 is CASSTTAGGEQFF. In DNA form, the CDR3 reads TGTGCCAGCAGTACTACAGCGGGCGGTGAGCAGTTCTTC.

The V call is TRBV27, the J call TRBJ2-4, with 12 positions matching TRBD1. CDR3 length: 18 residues. Trimming at V came to 0 bases and at J to 1 base, leaving 4 bases not matched to a gene. Germline CDR1 and CDR2: MNHEY and SMNVEV (reference sequence). The chain's CDR3 is CASSLSGQGATAKNIQYF. DNA for the CDR3: TGTGCCAGCAGTTTATCGGGACAGGGGGCGACGGCCAAAAACATTCAGTACTTC.

The chain uses TRBV6-2 or TRBV6-3 and TRBJ1-1; 7 nucleotides agree with TRBD1. The J segment lost 6 bases and the V segment lost 6 bases, leaving 13 bases of the junction unmatched. Germline V CDR1 and CDR2: MNHEY, SVGEGT. The CDR3 runs 15 residues. The CDR3 sequence is CASRAFRGRSAEAFF. The CDR3 nucleotides read TGTGCCAGCAGGGCCTTTAGGGGGCGAAGCGCTGAAGCTTTCTTT.

The gene calls are TRBV20-1 and TRBJ1-5, with D maybe TRBD1 (6 bases). Trimming stripped 7 bases from V and 2 bases from J, with 18 bases between. The CDR3 is 15 amino acids. Germline CDR1 reads DFQATT; CDR2 reads SNEGSKA (reference sequence). The CDR3 DNA follows: TGCAGTGTTAAGCACGGGGGCGGTGGCAATCAGCCCCAGCATTTT. Residues: CSVKHGGGGNQPQHF.